This TCR beta chain is drawn from a study of shared clonotypes between healthy human individuals. The germline V and J ends were trimmed by 7 bases and 3 bases, with 12 bases remaining between them. Germline V gene data show CDR1 as MNHEY and CDR2 as SVGAGI. The CDR3 is made up of 13 amino acids. Using immunoSEQ multiplex PCR, the repertoire was profiled, and TCRdb retains in-frame clones only, with some absent. The table includes approximately 500,000 clones, 90% to 97% detected once. V and J are TRBV6-5 and TRBJ2-5; a possible D gene is TRBD1 (6 bases). Sequenced material: naive CD4+ T cells sorted from blood. Subset reported: CD45RA+ positively selected. The source of this sequence is a woman aged 25 to 39 in good health. The CDR3 coding sequence is TGTGCCAGCAATGGGGACACAGAAGAGACCCAGTACTTC. Protein product: CASNGDTEETQYF.